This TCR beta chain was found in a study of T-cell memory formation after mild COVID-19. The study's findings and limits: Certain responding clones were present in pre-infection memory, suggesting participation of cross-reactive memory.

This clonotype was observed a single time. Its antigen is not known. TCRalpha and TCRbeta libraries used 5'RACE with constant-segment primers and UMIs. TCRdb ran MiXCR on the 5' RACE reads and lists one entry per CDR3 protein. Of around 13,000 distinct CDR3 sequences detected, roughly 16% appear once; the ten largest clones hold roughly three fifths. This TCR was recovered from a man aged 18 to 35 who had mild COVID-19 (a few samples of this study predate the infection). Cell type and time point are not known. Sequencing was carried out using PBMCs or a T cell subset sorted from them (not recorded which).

The CDR3, as DNA: TGTGCCAGCAGTTCGGACTCCTACAATGAGCAGTTCTTC. It specifies CASSSDSYNEQFF. J is TRBJ2-1 and V is TRBV12-3 or TRBV12-4; no reliable D call. V lost 4 bases and J lost 0, with 4 bases in between. The CDR3 runs 13 residues.